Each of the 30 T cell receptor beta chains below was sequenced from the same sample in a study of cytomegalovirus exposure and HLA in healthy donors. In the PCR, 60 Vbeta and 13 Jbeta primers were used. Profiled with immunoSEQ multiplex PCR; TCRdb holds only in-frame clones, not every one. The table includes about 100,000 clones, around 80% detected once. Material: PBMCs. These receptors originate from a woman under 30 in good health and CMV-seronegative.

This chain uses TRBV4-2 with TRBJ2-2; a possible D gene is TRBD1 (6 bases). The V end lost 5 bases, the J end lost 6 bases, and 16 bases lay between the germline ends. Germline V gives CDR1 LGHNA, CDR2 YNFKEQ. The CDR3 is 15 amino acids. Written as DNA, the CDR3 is TGTGCCAGCAGCGCCACACAGGGCTATCCCGGGGAGCTGTTTTTT. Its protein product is CASSATQGYPGELFF.

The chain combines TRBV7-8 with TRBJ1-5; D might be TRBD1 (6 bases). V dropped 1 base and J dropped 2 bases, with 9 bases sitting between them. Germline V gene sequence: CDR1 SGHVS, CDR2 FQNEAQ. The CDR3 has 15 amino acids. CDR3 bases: TGTGCCAGCAGCTTAGGGACAGAGGGCAATCAGCCCCAGCATTTT. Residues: CASSLGTEGNQPQHF. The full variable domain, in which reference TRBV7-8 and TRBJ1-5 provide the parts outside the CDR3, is GAGVSQSPRYKVAKRGQDVALRCDPISGHVSLFWYQQALGQGPEFLTYFQNEAQLDKSGLPSDRFFAERPEGSVSTLKIQRTQQEDSAVYLCASSLGTEGNQPQHFGDGTRLSIL.

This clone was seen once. CDR3 sequence reads: CARNRVLENTEAFF. The CDR3 DNA reads TGTGCCAGAAACAGGGTTTTGGAGAACACTGAAGCTTTCTTT. V usage is TRBV19 and J usage is TRBJ1-1, with D perhaps matching TRBD1 (6 bases). The V end lost 9 bases, the J end lost 1 base, and 15 bases lay between the germline ends. Germline assignment: CDR1 LNHDA and CDR2 SQIVND (reference sequence). The CDR3 length is 14 residues.

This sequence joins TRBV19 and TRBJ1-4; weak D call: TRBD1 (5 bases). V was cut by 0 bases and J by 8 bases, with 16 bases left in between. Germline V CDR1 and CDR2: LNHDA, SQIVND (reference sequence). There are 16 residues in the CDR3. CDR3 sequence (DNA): TGTGCCAGTAGTATAGATCTACAGGTCCGTTGGGAAAAACTGTTTTTT. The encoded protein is CASSIDLQVRWEKLFF. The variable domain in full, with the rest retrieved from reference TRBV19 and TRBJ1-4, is DGGITQSPKYLFRKEGQNVTLSCEQNLNHDAMYWYRQDPGQGLRLIYYSQIVNDFQKGDIAEGYSVSREKKESFPLTVTSAQKNPTAFYLCASSIDLQVRWEKLFFGSGTQLSVL.

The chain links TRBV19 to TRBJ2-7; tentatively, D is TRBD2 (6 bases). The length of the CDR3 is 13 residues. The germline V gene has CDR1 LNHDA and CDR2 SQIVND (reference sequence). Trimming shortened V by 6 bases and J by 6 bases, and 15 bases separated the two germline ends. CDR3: CASSNVRGFEQYF. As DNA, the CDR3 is TGTGCCAGTAGCAACGTTCGGGGGTTCGAGCAGTACTTC.

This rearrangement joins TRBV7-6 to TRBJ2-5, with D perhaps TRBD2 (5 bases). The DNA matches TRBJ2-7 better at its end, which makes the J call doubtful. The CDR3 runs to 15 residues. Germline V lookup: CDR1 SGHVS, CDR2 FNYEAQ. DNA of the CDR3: TGTGCCAGCAGCTCCGCGACGTCGGGGAGCTACGAGCAGTACTTC. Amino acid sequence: CASSSATSGSYEQYF.

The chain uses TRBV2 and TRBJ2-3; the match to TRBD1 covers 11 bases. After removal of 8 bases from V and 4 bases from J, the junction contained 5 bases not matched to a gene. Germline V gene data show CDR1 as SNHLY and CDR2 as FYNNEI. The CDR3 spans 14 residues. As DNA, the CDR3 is TGTGCCAGCCGGAGGACAGGGGGCGCAGATACGCAGTATTTT. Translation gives CASRRTGGADTQYF.

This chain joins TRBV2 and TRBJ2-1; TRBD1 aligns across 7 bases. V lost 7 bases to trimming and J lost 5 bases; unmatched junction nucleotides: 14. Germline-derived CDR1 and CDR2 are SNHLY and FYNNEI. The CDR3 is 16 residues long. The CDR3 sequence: CASTTRQGRQHNEQFF. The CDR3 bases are TGTGCCAGCACCACTCGACAGGGTAGGCAACACAATGAGCAGTTCTTC. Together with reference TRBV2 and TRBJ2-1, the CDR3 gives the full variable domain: EPEVTQTPSHQVTQMGQEVILRCVPISNHLYFYWYRQILGQKVEFLVSFYNNEISEKSEIFDDQFSVERPDGSNFTLKIRSTKLEDSAMYFCASTTRQGRQHNEQFFGPGTRLTVL.

CDR3 DNA: TGCGCCAGCAGACTAGCGGGAGGGCCGGACAATGAGCAGTTCTTC. This codes for CASRLAGGPDNEQFF. The chain employs TRBV10-2 and TRBJ2-1; 13 bases map to TRBD2. The J segment lost 5 bases and the V segment lost 6 bases, leaving 4 bases of the junction unmatched. Germline V CDR1 and CDR2: WSHSY, SAAADI. The CDR3 runs to 15 residues.

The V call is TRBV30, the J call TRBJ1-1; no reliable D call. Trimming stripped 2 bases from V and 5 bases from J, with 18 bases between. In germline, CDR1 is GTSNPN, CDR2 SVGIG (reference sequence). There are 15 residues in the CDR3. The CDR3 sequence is CAWSLIVSGRTEAFF. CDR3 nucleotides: TGTGCCTGGAGTCTTATCGTGTCGGGGAGGACTGAAGCTTTCTTT. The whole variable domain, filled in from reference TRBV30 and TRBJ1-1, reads SQTIHQWPATLVQPVGSPLSLECTVEGTSNPNLYWYRQAAGRGLQLLFYSVGIGQISSEVPQNLSASRPQDRQFILSSKKLLLSDSGFYLCAWSLIVSGRTEAFFGQGTRLTVV.

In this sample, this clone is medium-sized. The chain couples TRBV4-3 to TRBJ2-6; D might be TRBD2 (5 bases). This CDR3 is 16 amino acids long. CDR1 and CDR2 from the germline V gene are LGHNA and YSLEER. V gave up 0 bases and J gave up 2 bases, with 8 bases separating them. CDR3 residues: CASSQDGGAGANVLTF. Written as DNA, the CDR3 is TGCGCCAGCAGCCAAGATGGAGGCGCTGGGGCCAACGTCCTGACTTTC.

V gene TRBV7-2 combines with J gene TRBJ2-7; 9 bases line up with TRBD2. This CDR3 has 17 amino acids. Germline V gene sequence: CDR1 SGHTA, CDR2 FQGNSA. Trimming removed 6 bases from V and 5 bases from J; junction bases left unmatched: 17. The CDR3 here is CASSYQRIAGVSNEQYF. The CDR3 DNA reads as TGTGCCAGCAGTTATCAGAGGATAGCGGGGGTTTCGAACGAGCAGTACTTC.

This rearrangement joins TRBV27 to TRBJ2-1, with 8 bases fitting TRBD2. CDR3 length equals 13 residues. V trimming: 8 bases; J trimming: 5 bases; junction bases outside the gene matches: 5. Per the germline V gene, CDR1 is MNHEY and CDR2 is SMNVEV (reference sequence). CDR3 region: CASFGSGDNEQFF. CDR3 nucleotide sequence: TGTGCCAGCTTTGGTAGCGGGGACAATGAGCAGTTCTTC.

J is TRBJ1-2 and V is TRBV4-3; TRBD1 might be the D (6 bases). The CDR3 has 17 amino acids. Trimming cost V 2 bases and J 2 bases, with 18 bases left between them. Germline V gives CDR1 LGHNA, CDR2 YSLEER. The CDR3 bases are TGCGCCAGCAGCCAAATGGGGCCTGCAGACAGGAACTATGGCTACACCTTC. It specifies CASSQMGPADRNYGYTF.

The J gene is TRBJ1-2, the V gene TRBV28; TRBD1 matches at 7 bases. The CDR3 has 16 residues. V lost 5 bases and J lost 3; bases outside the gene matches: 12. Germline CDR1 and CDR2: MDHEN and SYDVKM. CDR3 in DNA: TGTGCCAGCAGTAGGGTCACAGGGGCCTTTTACTATGGCTACACCTTC. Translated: CASSRVTGAFYYGYTF.

CDR3 nucleotide sequence: TGTGCCAGCAGCTTAACATCAGTTAGCAATCAGCCCCAGCATTTT. As protein: CASSLTSVSNQPQHF. The gene calls are TRBV7-2 and TRBJ1-5, with unresolved D. Deletions cut 2 bases from V and 0 bases from J, with 8 bases between. CDR3 size: 15 residues. Germline V gene sequence: CDR1 SGHTA, CDR2 FQGNSA.

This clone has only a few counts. CDR3 amino acids: CASSTPRGMGYSPLHF. For the CDR3, the DNA is TGTGCCAGTAGTACCCCCAGGGGGATGGGGTATTCACCCCTCCACTTT. The chain has TRBV19 and TRBJ1-6; 7 bases map to TRBD1. The CDR3 has 16 amino acids. V was clipped by 4 bases and J by 8 bases; unmatched bases: 11. Germline-derived CDR1 and CDR2 are LNHDA and SQIVND (reference sequence).

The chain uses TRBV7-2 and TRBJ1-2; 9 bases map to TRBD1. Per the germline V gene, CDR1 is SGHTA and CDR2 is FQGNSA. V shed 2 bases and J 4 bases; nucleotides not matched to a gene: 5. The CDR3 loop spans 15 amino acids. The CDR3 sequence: CASSLKQGASYGYTF. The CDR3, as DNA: TGTGCCAGCAGCTTAAAACAGGGGGCCAGCTATGGCTACACCTTC.

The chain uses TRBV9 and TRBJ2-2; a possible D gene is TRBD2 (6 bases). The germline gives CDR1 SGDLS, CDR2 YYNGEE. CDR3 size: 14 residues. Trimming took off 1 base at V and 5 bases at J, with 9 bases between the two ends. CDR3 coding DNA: TGTGCCAGCAGCGTATATCTAGCGACCGGGGAGCTGTTTTTT. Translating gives CASSVYLATGELFF.

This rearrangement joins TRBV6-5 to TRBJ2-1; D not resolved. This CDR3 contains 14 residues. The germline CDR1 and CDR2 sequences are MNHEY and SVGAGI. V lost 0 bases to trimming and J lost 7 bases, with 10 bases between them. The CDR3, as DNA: TGTGCCAGCAGTTACTCGAGTCGGGTAAATGAGCAGTTCTTC. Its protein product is CASSYSSRVNEQFF.

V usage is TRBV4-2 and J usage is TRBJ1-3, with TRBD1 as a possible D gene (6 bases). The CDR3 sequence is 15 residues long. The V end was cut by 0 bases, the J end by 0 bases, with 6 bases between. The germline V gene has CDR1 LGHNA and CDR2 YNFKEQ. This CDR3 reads CASSQDRGSGNTIYF. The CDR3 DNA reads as TGTGCCAGCAGCCAAGACAGGGGCTCTGGAAACACCATATATTTT.

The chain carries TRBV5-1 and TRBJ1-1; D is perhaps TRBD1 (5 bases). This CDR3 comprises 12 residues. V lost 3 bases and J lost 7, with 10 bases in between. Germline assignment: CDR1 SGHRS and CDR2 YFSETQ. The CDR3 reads CASSSQGIEAFF. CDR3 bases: TGCGCCAGCAGCTCCCAGGGTATTGAAGCTTTCTTT.

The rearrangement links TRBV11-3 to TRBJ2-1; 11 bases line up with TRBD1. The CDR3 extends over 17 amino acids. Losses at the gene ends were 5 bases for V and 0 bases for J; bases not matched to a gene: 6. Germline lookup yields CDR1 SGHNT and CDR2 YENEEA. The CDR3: CASSPGQGGSSYNEQFF. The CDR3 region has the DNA TGTGCCAGCAGCCCGGGACAGGGGGGGAGCTCCTACAATGAGCAGTTCTTC.

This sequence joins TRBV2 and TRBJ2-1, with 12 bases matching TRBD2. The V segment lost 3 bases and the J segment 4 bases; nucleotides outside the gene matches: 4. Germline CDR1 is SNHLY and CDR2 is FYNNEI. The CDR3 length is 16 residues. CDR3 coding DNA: TGTGCCAGCAGTGAGGGACTAGCGGGTCAGTACAATGAGCAGTTCTTC. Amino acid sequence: CASSEGLAGQYNEQFF.

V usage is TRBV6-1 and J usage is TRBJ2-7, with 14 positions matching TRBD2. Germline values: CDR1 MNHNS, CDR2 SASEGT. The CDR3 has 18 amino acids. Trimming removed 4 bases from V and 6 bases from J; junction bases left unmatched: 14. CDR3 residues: CASSGSTGTSGSSLEQYF. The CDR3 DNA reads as TGTGCCAGCAGTGGGTCGACCGGGACTAGCGGGAGTTCCCTCGAGCAGTACTTC.

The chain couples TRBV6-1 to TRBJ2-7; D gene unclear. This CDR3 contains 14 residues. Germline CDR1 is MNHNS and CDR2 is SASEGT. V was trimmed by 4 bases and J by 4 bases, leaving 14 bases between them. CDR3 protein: CASSATGVSYEQYF. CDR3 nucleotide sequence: TGTGCCAGCAGTGCCACTGGAGTGTCTTACGAGCAGTACTTC.

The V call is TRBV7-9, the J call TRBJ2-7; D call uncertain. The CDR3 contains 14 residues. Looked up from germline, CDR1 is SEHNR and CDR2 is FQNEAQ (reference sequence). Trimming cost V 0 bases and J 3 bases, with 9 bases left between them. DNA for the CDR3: TGTGCCAGCAGCTTAGCCCCCACTGTCTACGAGCAGTACTTC. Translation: CASSLAPTVYEQYF.

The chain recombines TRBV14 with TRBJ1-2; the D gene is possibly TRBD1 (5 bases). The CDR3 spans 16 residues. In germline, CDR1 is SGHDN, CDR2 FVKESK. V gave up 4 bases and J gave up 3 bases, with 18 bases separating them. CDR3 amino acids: CASSRNYKTVHYGYTF. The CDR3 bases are TGTGCCAGCAGCCGTAATTACAAGACAGTCCACTATGGCTACACCTTC.

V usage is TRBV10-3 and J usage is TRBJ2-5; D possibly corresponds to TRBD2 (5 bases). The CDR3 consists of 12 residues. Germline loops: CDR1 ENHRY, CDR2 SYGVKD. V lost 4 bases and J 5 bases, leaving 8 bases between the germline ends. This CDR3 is CAISGTSETQYF. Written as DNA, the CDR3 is TGTGCCATCAGTGGGACTTCTGAGACCCAGTACTTC.

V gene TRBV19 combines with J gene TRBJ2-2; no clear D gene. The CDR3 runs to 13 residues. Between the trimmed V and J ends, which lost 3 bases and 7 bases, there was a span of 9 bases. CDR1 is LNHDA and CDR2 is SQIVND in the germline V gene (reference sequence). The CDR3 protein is CASSIGVGGELFF. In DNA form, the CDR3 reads TGTGCCAGTAGTATCGGAGTGGGCGGGGAGCTGTTTTTT.